These 16 T cell receptor beta chains were sequenced from one sample in a study of T cell changes during pregnancy in multiple sclerosis. Data came from immunoSEQ multiplex PCR; TCRdb stores just in-frame clones and leaves some out. The table lists approximately 40,000 clones, more than 85% of them singletons. The sample here was CD8+ T cells from peripheral blood mononuclear cells, taken in the third trimester of pregnancy. These receptor sequences come from a female donor with multiple sclerosis, enrolled in a pregnancy study.

For the CDR3, the DNA is TGTGCCAGCAGCCATCGACAGGTTATCTCTGGGGCCAACGTCCTGACTTTC. Protein sequence: CASSHRQVISGANVLTF. The genes are TRBV28 and TRBJ2-6; tentatively, D is TRBD1 (6 bases). Deletions cut 6 bases from V and 0 bases from J, with 15 bases between. The CDR3 length is 17 residues. Germline V gives CDR1 MDHEN, CDR2 SYDVKM.

This clone occurred once. This rearrangement joins TRBV4-1 to TRBJ2-7; D remains unclear. CDR1 is MGHRA and CDR2 is YSYEKL in the germline V gene. This CDR3 is 14 amino acids long. Trimming shortened V by 4 bases and J by 3 bases, and 13 bases separated the two germline ends. The CDR3 protein is CASSPSAESYEQYF. The CDR3 bases are TGCGCCAGCAGCCCCTCGGCGGAGAGCTACGAGCAGTACTTC.

The rearrangement joins TRBV19 to TRBJ2-2; 12 nucleotides match TRBD2. The CDR3 loop spans 14 amino acids. V dropped 9 bases and J dropped 8; count of bases not matched to a gene: 7. CDR1 and CDR2 from the germline V gene are LNHDA and SQIVND (reference sequence). CDR3 protein: CASQWTSGMGELFF. The DNA of the CDR3 is TGTGCCAGCCAGTGGACTAGCGGGATGGGGGAGCTGTTTTTT.

The V gene is TRBV5-5, the J gene TRBJ2-7; D possibly corresponds to TRBD1 (5 bases). This CDR3 is 13 amino acids long. The germline V and J ends were trimmed by 4 bases and 2 bases, with 10 bases remaining between them. Germline values: CDR1 SGHKS, CDR2 YYEKEE (reference sequence). The CDR3 reads CASSMTATYEQYF. DNA of the CDR3: TGTGCCAGCAGCATGACAGCGACCTACGAGCAGTACTTC.

This chain links TRBV19 with TRBJ2-2; 8 bases are shared with TRBD2. Germline V gene lookup returns CDR1 LNHDA and CDR2 SQIVND (reference sequence). Trimming at V came to 2 bases and at J to 4 bases, leaving 9 bases not matched to a gene. The CDR3 consists of 17 residues. In nucleotides, the CDR3 is TGTGCCAGTAGTATACCCCCCCCCGCGGGAGGCACCGGGGAGCTGTTTTTT. It is translated as CASSIPPPAGGTGELFF.

This chain uses TRBV7-3 with TRBJ2-3; D not resolved. CDR3 size: 17 residues. With 5 bases removed from V and 3 bases from J, the gap between germline ends came to 21 bases. Germline CDR1 and CDR2: SGHTA and FQGTGA. Here the CDR3 reads CASSLIGGLTGTDTQYF. The DNA for the CDR3 is TGTGCCAGCAGCCTAATTGGTGGGCTAACTGGGACAGATACGCAGTATTTT.

The rearrangement joins TRBV4-3 to TRBJ2-1; no definite D call. The germline V and J ends were trimmed by 0 bases and 0 bases, with 9 bases remaining between them. Germline lookup yields CDR1 LGHNA and CDR2 YSLEER. This CDR3 comprises 16 residues. The DNA of the CDR3 is TGCGCCAGCAGCCAAGATACTCTTTCCTCCTACAATGAGCAGTTCTTC. Its protein is CASSQDTLSSYNEQFF.

The chain recombines TRBV7-2 with TRBJ2-5, with 12 bases identical to TRBD2. The CDR3 has 18 residues. Trimming removed 3 bases from V and 3 bases from J; junction bases left unmatched: 11. The germline V gene has CDR1 SGHTA and CDR2 FQGNSA. The CDR3 loop is CASSFPFASGRAKETQYF. CDR3 coding DNA: TGTGCCAGCAGCTTCCCATTCGCTAGCGGGAGGGCCAAAGAGACCCAGTACTTC.

The genes are TRBV6-5 and TRBJ1-2; TRBD1 aligns across 7 bases. Germline loops: CDR1 MNHEY, CDR2 SVGAGI. With 6 bases clipped from V and 2 bases from J, the junction kept 6 bases outside the gene matches. This CDR3 region has 14 residues. CDR3 DNA: TGTGCCAGCAGACTCGGGACAGTAAACTATGGCTACACCTTC. Its protein product is CASRLGTVNYGYTF.

The chain is built from TRBV4-3 and TRBJ2-7; the match to TRBD2 covers 7 bases. The germline gives CDR1 LGHNA, CDR2 YSLEER. This CDR3 has 13 amino acids. Losses at the gene ends were 5 bases for V and 2 bases for J; bases not matched to a gene: 3. CDR3 nucleotides: TGCGCCAGCAGCTCCGGACTAGCCTACGAGCAGTACTTC. Its translation is CASSSGLAYEQYF.

V gene TRBV12-5 combines with J gene TRBJ2-1; 7 bases match TRBD2. CDR1 and CDR2 (germline): LGHNT, FRNRAP. The CDR3 covers 15 residues. V trimming: 7 bases; J trimming: 8 bases; junction bases outside the gene matches: 14. The chain's CDR3 is CASAPSSGRGHEQFF. CDR3 coding DNA: TGTGCTAGTGCCCCATCTAGTGGGAGGGGCCATGAGCAGTTCTTC.

CDR3 DNA sequence: TGTGCCAGCAGTGAAGGGGGGGGAGAGACCCAGTACTTC. This codes for CASSEGGGETQYF. V usage is TRBV2 and J usage is TRBJ2-5; 7 positions match TRBD2. Germline V CDR1 and CDR2: SNHLY, FYNNEI. The CDR3 runs 13 residues. Germline trimming cut 1 base from V and 4 bases from J; bases unmatched to any gene: 0.

This chain connects TRBV11-3 to TRBJ2-7; 7 bases are shared with TRBD2. The V and J ends lost 4 bases and 7 bases, in that order; junction bases with no gene match: 10. CDR3 length equals 14 residues. Germline CDR1 reads SGHNT; CDR2 reads YENEEA. CDR3 in DNA: TGTGCCAGCAGCTCCCTGGGGGGGGAGTGGGAGCAGTACTTC. It specifies CASSSLGGEWEQYF.

V gene TRBV15 combines with J gene TRBJ2-1; TRBD1 matches at 7 bases. V gave up 2 bases and J gave up 10 bases; unmatched junction bases: 2. The CDR3 runs 12 residues. Germline V gene sequence: CDR1 LNHNV, CDR2 YYDKDF (reference sequence). This CDR3 reads CATSRSDREQFF. The CDR3 nucleotides read TGTGCCACCAGCAGATCGGACAGGGAGCAGTTCTTC. Full variable domain (missing parts from reference TRBV15 and TRBJ2-1): DAMVIQNPRYQVTQFGKPVTLSCSQTLNHNVMYWYQQKSSQAPKLLFHYYDKDFNNEADTPDNFQSRRPNTSFCFLDIRSPGLGDTAMYLCATSRSDREQFFGPGTRLTVL.

The CDR3 sequence: CASSLRGYNEQFF. The CDR3 nucleotides are TGTGCCAGCAGCTTACGAGGCTACAATGAGCAGTTCTTC. The rearrangement uses TRBV11-1 and TRBJ2-1; D remains ambiguous. Trimming removed 2 bases at V and 3 bases at J, with 5 bases between. The CDR3 has 13 amino acids. Per the germline V gene, CDR1 is SGHAT and CDR2 is FQDESV (reference sequence). Using reference TRBV11-1 and TRBJ2-1 for the parts outside the CDR3, the full variable domain is EAEVAQSPRYKITEKSQAVAFWCDPISGHATLYWYRQILGQGPELLVQFQDESVVDDSQLPKDRFSAERLKGVDSTLKIQPAELGDSAMYLCASSLRGYNEQFFGPGTRLTVL.

The rearrangement uses TRBV7-9 and TRBJ1-5; D is undetermined. V was shortened by 1 base and J by 2 bases, with 12 bases between the two germline ends. Looked up from germline, CDR1 is SEHNR and CDR2 is FQNEAQ (reference sequence). The CDR3 runs to 16 residues. This CDR3 is CASSLEEGMGNQPQHF. CDR3 bases: TGTGCCAGCAGCTTAGAGGAGGGAATGGGCAATCAGCCCCAGCATTTT.